This record looks at one T cell receptor (beta chain) sequence and its context. As originally analysed: The authors estimated nucleated cell counts from reference gene primer amplification. Using immunoSEQ multiplex PCR, the repertoire was profiled, and TCRdb retains in-frame clones only, with some absent. V and J calls and clone size come straight from that table; D and trimming were deduced from the DNA. The table includes approximately 310,000 clones, around 87% detected once. The record originates from a study of blood T cell repertoires in COVID-19. Background on the study: Both acute and convalescent COVID-19 samples were obtained from the United States, Italy and Spain. PBMCs, B-cell-depleted T cells, or T cells were the source of the cDNA or gDNA that made up the material.

Per germline, CDR1 SEHNR and CDR2 FQNEAQ (reference sequence). Trimming stripped 3 bases from V and 1 base from J, with 3 bases between. This CDR3 region has 12 residues. The receptor comes from a woman in her 50s who had recovered from COVID-19. Sequences were obtained from peripheral blood. J is TRBJ2-5 and V is TRBV7-9, with D unresolved. CDR3 bases: TGTGCCAGCAGCTTCGGCCAAGAGACCCAGTACTTC. Its translation is CASSFGQETQYF.